This T cell receptor (beta chain) appears in the sequencing data of a study of prognosis after radiotherapy for stage I lung cancer (dated by TCRdb to 2020 to 2022). Study-level background: Between early 2018 and early 2019, roughly 18 patients with stage I NSCLC were enrolled in Nanjing, China. A total of roughly 40 blood samples from approximately 20 patients were sequenced, with one sample obtained before and one obtained after SBRT for each patient. Using image-guided IMRT or VMAT, SBRT was delivered in 3 to 5 fractions at a biologically effective dose of at least 100 Gy. Squamous cell carcinoma histology was identified in six to eight patients, and adenocarcinoma histology was identified in about 12 patients. SBRT was not combined with any concurrent therapy in any patient. The study profiled peripheral blood TCR beta repertoires from stage I NSCLC patients before and after stereotactic body radiotherapy and related them to distant failure. All patients were regarded as medically inoperable, because of comorbidities in more than ten patients and refusal of surgery in about seven patients. Four of the 19 patients developed distant metastases after SBRT, at a median of roughly seven months; the other 15 showed no significant progression. Ages in the cohort of over ten men and a handful of women ranged from roughly 50 to 85 years, with a median of 74. Enrolled patients comprised about 15 with newly diagnosed primary stage I lung tumors and five with oligometastatic NSCLC after surgical resection of the primary tumor. Study-wide findings and limitations: TRBV and TRBJ usage frequencies reportedly varied with metastasis status, involving two V genes at baseline and several V and two J genes after SBRT. Limitations of the study included a small cohort and short follow-up, and the study findings need independent validation. Post-SBRT Shannon entropy and its change from baseline were lower in patients who developed distant metastases; baseline Shannon entropy was not associated with metastases. All reported P values were unadjusted for multiple comparisons. No determination of tumor specificity was made for expanded TCR clones. After SBRT, the number of unique TCR clones decreased (median about 9,900 before versus 6,000 to 7,000 after; Wilcoxon paired P=0.011).

Comment on this clonotype: The antigen it recognizes is unknown. A far larger clone is one base from this, pointing to a likely read error.

CDR1 is given as MNHGY and CDR2 as SVAAGI, both from the germline V gene. Including cysteine and phenylalanine, the CDR3 has 15 amino acids. Only CDR3 DNA remains: 45 bases, in frame from the first base. Relative to germline, V is 3 bases shorter and J is 0 bases shorter, with 12 bases between their ends. A history of other malignancies or of prior chemotherapy or radiotherapy was absent in all patients, and node-negative disease was shown on CT and PET/CT in all patients. At each of the two time points, around 6 milliliters of peripheral venous blood were collected into EDTA tubes. Ficoll-Paque Plus density-gradient centrifugation was used to isolate PBMCs. Right after collection, samples were kept at -80 degrees C until analysis. The TCR beta CDR3 region was amplified from genomic DNA by two rounds of multiplex PCR. The first PCR round used primers specific to each TRBV and TRBJ gene, with sequences filed in Chinese patent CN105087789A. Universal primers were used in the second round of PCR. The Roche High Pure PCR Template Preparation Kit was used to extract genomic DNA from frozen PBMCs. Paired-end sequencing with 151 bp reads was performed on the libraries using an Illumina HiSeq 3000. The paper's data handling went like this. Raw reads lacking the multiplex PCR primer sequences were removed with CutAdapt. Using PEAR, the high-quality paired reads were merged into contigs. MiXCR assigned TRB V, D and J gene segments to each contig by aligning to reference sequences. CDR3 sequences were clustered by base quality and sequence similarity to remove sequencing errors. Diversity was calculated as Shannon entropy divided by the natural log of the number of productive TCR sequences. Clonality was computed as one minus the ratio of Shannon entropy to the natural log of the number of unique clonotypes. The Youden index of ROC curves was used to select progression-free survival cut-offs for repertoire metrics, and analyses were performed in R 3.5.3. TCRdb reanalyzed the raw reads on its own, using fastp at Q25 for trimming and MiXCR for clone calling, and kept in-frame beta chains. Rows with a matching CDR3 protein are joined into one entry that keeps the most common DNA and genes. The V and J calls, along with clone size, are taken from TCRdb and not from the paper's own processing. The sample table shows fewer than 50,000 distinct CDR3 sequences, and approximately 24% are seen once. The top ten clones comprise approximately 26% of the sample.

This TCR was sampled from a donor over 45 with non-small cell lung cancer. Rearrangement joined TRBV6-9 to TRBJ2-7, with TRBD2 perhaps the D gene, on 6 matching bases. The starting material was PBMCs, obtained before or after stereotactic body radiation therapy (not recorded which). At the DNA level, the sequence is TGTGCCAGCAGTTACATCGCGGGGACCTCCTACGAGCAGTACTTC. Its protein reads: CASSYIAGTSYEQYF.